These 32 T cell receptor beta chains originate from one sample sequenced in a study of neurological immune-mediated disorders. From the 5' RACE reads, TCRdb called clonotypes with MiXCR, one entry per CDR3 protein. Among 81,000 or so distinct CDR3 sequences listed, 5% to 5.5% were seen once. The sample taken for sequencing was PBMCs. The receptor set was obtained from a woman younger than 45 with multiple sclerosis.

This clonotype was counted ten times or more. The rearrangement uses TRBV5-1 and TRBJ1-4; D is possibly TRBD1 (5 bases). This CDR3 contains 14 residues. Trimming stripped 2 bases from V and 8 bases from J, with 13 bases between. Germline CDR1 reads SGHRS; CDR2 reads YFSETQ. The CDR3 protein is CASSFMGEREKLFF. CDR3 nucleotides: TGCGCCAGCAGCTTTATGGGGGAGAGGGAAAAACTGTTTTTT. The variable domain in full, with the rest retrieved from reference TRBV5-1 and TRBJ1-4, is KAGVTQTPRYLIKTRGQQVTLSCSPISGHRSVSWYQQTPGQGLQFLFEYFSETQRNKGNFPGRFSGRQFSNSRSEMNVSTLELGDSALYLCASSFMGEREKLFFGSGTQLSVL.

J is TRBJ1-4 and V is TRBV5-1; D uncertain. The CDR3 has 14 amino acids. Trimming took off 1 base at V and 8 bases at J, with 12 bases between the two ends. Germline loops: CDR1 SGHRS, CDR2 YFSETQ. Here the CDR3 DNA reads TGCGCCAGCAGCTTGTCGCCAGGAATGGAAAAACTGTTTTTT. Its translation is CASSLSPGMEKLFF.

This clonotype has ten or more counts. This chain connects TRBV5-1 to TRBJ2-1; D is uncertain. This CDR3 is built from 13 residues. The V gene's germline CDR1 is SGHRS and CDR2 YFSETQ. The V end was cut by 2 bases, the J end by 8 bases, with 11 bases between. CDR3 bases: TGCGCCAGCAGCTTCGCAGTTAGTGATGAGCAGTTCTTC. Protein product: CASSFAVSDEQFF.

The chain links TRBV5-1 to TRBJ2-2, with 11 bases aligning to TRBD1. V lost 4 bases, J lost 6 bases, and 8 bases stayed unmatched. This CDR3 region has 16 residues. Germline V CDR1 and CDR2: SGHRS, YFSETQ. In DNA form, the CDR3 reads TGCGCCAGCAGCCCCTGGGGACAGGGGGGAGCCGGGGAGCTGTTTTTT. Translation: CASSPWGQGGAGELFF.

This clonotype has ten or more counts. The CDR3 DNA reads as TGTGCCAGCAGTAGTGGGCAGGGACTCTTCTCTGGAAACACCATATATTTT. Its protein is CASSSGQGLFSGNTIYF. This chain joins TRBV9 and TRBJ1-3; possible D gene TRBD1, 5 bases. With 5 bases removed from V and 0 bases from J, the gap between germline ends came to 18 bases. The CDR3 runs to 17 residues. The V gene's germline CDR1 is SGDLS and CDR2 YYNGEE.

This clonotype was counted many times. The chain is built from TRBV28 and TRBJ2-7; TRBD2 is a possible D gene (6 bases). The CDR3 sequence is 14 residues long. Trimming took 5 bases from V and 2 from J, leaving 13 bases between them. The germline gives CDR1 MDHEN, CDR2 SYDVKM. CDR3 protein: CASSQGGEAYEQYF. DNA of the CDR3: TGTGCCAGCAGTCAGGGAGGAGAGGCCTACGAGCAGTACTTC.

This clonotype was counted ten times or more. The chain has TRBV6-6 and TRBJ2-3; 8 nucleotides agree with TRBD1. From germline, CDR1 is MNHNY and CDR2 SVGAGI (reference sequence). The trim removed 5 bases at V and 2 bases at J, leaving 9 bases unmatched. CDR3 length equals 16 residues. The CDR3, as DNA: TGTGCCAGCAGTCTTACGGACAGGGCATACACAGATACGCAGTATTTT. Encoded protein: CASSLTDRAYTDTQYF.

This clonotype has at least ten counts. V gene TRBV20-1 combines with J gene TRBJ2-3; D unclear. V dropped 5 bases and J dropped 2 bases, with 11 bases sitting between them. Germline CDR1 and CDR2: DFQATT and SNEGSKA (reference sequence). This CDR3 comprises 13 residues. In DNA, the CDR3 is TGCAGTGCTGATTGGGAAATCACAGATACGCAGTATTTT. Translated, it gives CSADWEITDTQYF.

This clonotype was recorded many times. V and J are TRBV12-3 or TRBV12-4 and TRBJ2-2, with 9 positions matching TRBD1. The CDR3 has 15 residues. V lost 6 bases, J lost 5 bases, and 7 bases stayed unmatched. The CDR3 loop reads CASRGPGTGTGELFF. Here the CDR3 DNA reads TGTGCCAGCAGGGGACCCGGGACAGGGACCGGGGAGCTGTTTTTT.

This clonotype was counted at least ten times. The chain carries TRBV27 and TRBJ1-2; D possibly corresponds to TRBD1 (5 bases). The CDR3 contains 13 residues. V gave up 8 bases and J gave up 7 bases, with 17 bases separating them. Germline-derived CDR1 and CDR2 are MNHEY and SMNVEV (reference sequence). In DNA, the CDR3 is TGTGCCAGCCCCCGAAGGGGCATGTGTGGCTACACCTTC. Encoded protein: CASPRRGMCGYTF.

This clonotype was seen at least ten times. The CDR3 DNA follows: TGCAGTGCTAGAACACTAGCGGGAGAGACCCAGTACTTC. Protein sequence: CSARTLAGETQYF. The rearrangement joins TRBV20-1 to TRBJ2-5, with 9 bases lining up with TRBD2. Germline V gene sequence: CDR1 DFQATT, CDR2 SNEGSKA (reference sequence). The CDR3 extends over 13 amino acids. Trimming cost V 2 bases and J 4 bases; bases outside gene matches: 2.

This clonotype was seen only a few times. This chain joins TRBV18 and TRBJ1-5; 9 bases agree with TRBD1. Germline assignment: CDR1 KGHSH and CDR2 LQKENI. The V gene end was trimmed by 8 bases and the J gene end by 0 bases; junction bases not matched to a gene: 8. The CDR3 totals 16 residues. The CDR3 sequence is CASSPGQGSSNQPQHF. The CDR3 DNA is TGTGCCAGCAGCCCGGGACAGGGCTCTAGCAATCAGCCCCAGCATTTT.

This clonotype was found many times. The chain has TRBV20-1 and TRBJ1-6, with D possibly matching TRBD1 (5 bases). V was cut by 4 bases and J by 0 bases, with 16 bases left in between. The CDR3 extends over 17 amino acids. Per the germline V gene, CDR1 is DFQATT and CDR2 is SNEGSKA (reference sequence). This chain's CDR3 is CSATRDGYSSYNSPLHF. In DNA, the CDR3 is TGCAGTGCTACCCGGGACGGATATAGCTCCTATAATTCACCCCTCCACTTT.

Ten or more counts support this clonotype. The chain is built from TRBV5-1 and TRBJ1-1; perhaps TRBD1 as D (6 bases). Trimming stripped 5 bases from V and 6 bases from J, with 14 bases between. This CDR3 is built from 13 residues. Per the germline V gene, CDR1 is SGHRS and CDR2 is YFSETQ. The DNA of the CDR3 is TGCGCCAGCAGTCGCACAGGGTTCGCTGAAGCTTTCTTT. Its protein product is CASSRTGFAEAFF.

In this sample, this clonotype turned up many times. The chain has TRBV20-1 and TRBJ1-4, with D possibly TRBD1 on 6 matching bases. The germline V gene encodes CDR1 DFQATT and CDR2 SNEGSKA (reference sequence). This CDR3 is 14 amino acids long. V lost 3 bases and J lost 3, with 11 bases in between. Written as DNA, the CDR3 is TGCAGTGCTAGGAGGGGGGCACCTAATGAAAAACTGTTTTTT. Translation gives CSARRGAPNEKLFF.

The sample holds many counts of this clonotype. This chain connects TRBV12-3 or TRBV12-4 to TRBJ1-3; no clear D. V lost 6 bases and J 0 bases, leaving 3 bases between the germline ends. CDR3 length: 12 residues. CDR3: CASRSSGNTIYF. The CDR3 DNA is TGTGCCAGCAGGAGCTCTGGAAACACCATATATTTT.

This clonotype was detected only a few times. The V call is TRBV20-1, the J call TRBJ2-5; TRBD2 matches at 8 bases. The germline V gene encodes CDR1 DFQATT and CDR2 SNEGSKA (reference sequence). The V and J ends lost 0 bases and 7 bases, in that order; junction bases with no gene match: 10. The CDR3 sequence is 15 residues long. In nucleotides, the CDR3 is TGCAGTGCTAGAGATCCCATGGGCGGGGGGTTGACCCAGTACTTC. Its protein product is CSARDPMGGGLTQYF.

This chain joins TRBV5-1 and TRBJ2-5, with D maybe TRBD1 (5 bases). Germline-derived CDR1 and CDR2 are SGHRS and YFSETQ. The CDR3 consists of 15 residues. V lost 0 bases to trimming and J lost 4 bases, with 13 bases between them. For the CDR3, the DNA is TGCGCCAGCAGCTTGGGATGGCAAAGGGGAGAGACCCAGTACTTC. It codes for CASSLGWQRGETQYF.

This clonotype has at least ten counts. This chain connects TRBV6-5 to TRBJ1-1; D is unclear. CDR3 length: 14 amino acids. Trimming removed 8 bases at V and 7 bases at J, with 20 bases between. From germline, CDR1 is MNHEY and CDR2 SVGAGI. CDR3 in amino acids: CASHDYSSPGEAFF. The CDR3 DNA reads TGTGCCAGCCACGACTATTCTTCGCCGGGTGAAGCTTTCTTT.

The J gene is TRBJ1-4, the V gene TRBV5-1; D is uncertain. V lost 0 bases, J lost 4 bases, and 10 bases lay in between. The CDR3 consists of 15 residues. Per the germline V gene, CDR1 is SGHRS and CDR2 is YFSETQ. The CDR3 bases are TGCGCCAGCAGCTTGGGTGGAGTGTTTAATGAAAAACTGTTTTTT. Translating gives CASSLGGVFNEKLFF.

V usage is TRBV10-2 and J usage is TRBJ2-1, with 15 bases matching TRBD2. CDR3 length: 14 amino acids. Trimming took 4 bases from V and 15 from J; bases not matched to a gene: 7. Germline values: CDR1 WSHSY, CDR2 SAAADI. The CDR3 loop reads CASSAPGLAGGLFF. CDR3 DNA sequence: TGCGCCAGCAGTGCCCCGGGACTAGCGGGAGGTCTGTTCTTC.

This clonotype was detected many times. The chain links TRBV20-1 to TRBJ2-1, with 8 bases aligning to TRBD2. The junction had 9 bases not matched to a gene; V was cut back by 6 bases and J by 2 bases. Germline CDR1 is DFQATT and CDR2 is SNEGSKA (reference sequence). The CDR3 loop spans 15 amino acids. CDR3 nucleotides: TGCAGTGCCAAAACCGGGGGGGCGGCCTACAATGAGCAGTTCTTC. As protein: CSAKTGGAAYNEQFF.

This clonotype has ten or more counts. The chain couples TRBV3-1 to TRBJ2-2; D may be TRBD2 (6 bases). The CDR3 spans 14 residues. Trimming stripped 3 bases from V and 3 bases from J, with 8 bases between. Germline V gene lookup returns CDR1 LGHDT and CDR2 YNNKEL (reference sequence). The CDR3 DNA follows: TGTGCCAGCAGCCAGTGGGGGGACACCGGGGAGCTGTTTTTT. It encodes CASSQWGDTGELFF.

This clonotype appeared many times. The chain joins TRBV6-6 to TRBJ2-7; D is undetermined. Germline V gene lookup returns CDR1 MNHNY and CDR2 SVGAGI (reference sequence). Trimming pared 2 bases from V and 0 bases from J, leaving 5 bases between. The CDR3 loop spans 13 amino acids. CDR3 sequence (DNA): TGTGCCAGCAGTTACGGCACCTCCTACGAGCAGTACTTC. The encoded protein is CASSYGTSYEQYF.

The chain is built from TRBV19 and TRBJ1-4, with TRBD1 matching over 9 bases. CDR3 length: 16 residues. Trimming cost V 4 bases and J 5 bases; bases outside gene matches: 8. The germline V gene has CDR1 LNHDA and CDR2 SQIVND (reference sequence). The CDR3 protein is CASSTTSGQGNEKLFF. DNA for the CDR3: TGTGCCAGTAGTACCACTTCGGGACAGGGAAATGAAAAACTGTTTTTT.

The rearrangement joins TRBV20-1 to TRBJ2-1; TRBD2 agrees at 12 bases. The germline V gene has CDR1 DFQATT and CDR2 SNEGSKA (reference sequence). The V and J ends lost 2 bases and 6 bases, in that order; junction bases with no gene match: 8. This CDR3 region has 16 residues. This CDR3 is CSARTPLAGGGNEQFF. CDR3 in DNA: TGCAGTGCTAGAACCCCACTAGCGGGAGGCGGCAATGAGCAGTTCTTC.

This clonotype has ten or more counts. This chain uses TRBV20-1 with TRBJ2-1, with D perhaps matching TRBD2 (5 bases). In germline, CDR1 is DFQATT, CDR2 SNEGSKA (reference sequence). The V end lost 6 bases, the J end lost 2 bases, and 14 bases lay between the germline ends. The CDR3 runs to 14 residues. The CDR3 DNA sequence: TGCAGTGCCCAGGAGGCCGGGACCTACAATGAGCAGTTCTTC. This codes for CSAQEAGTYNEQFF.

The J gene is TRBJ1-4, the V gene TRBV20-1; D possibly corresponds to TRBD1 (5 bases). The CDR3 is made up of 16 amino acids. The V gene lost 5 bases and the J gene lost 1 base, with 17 bases spanning the gap. Per germline, CDR1 DFQATT and CDR2 SNEGSKA (reference sequence). CDR3: CSALRQGRVTNEKLFF. CDR3 nucleotide sequence: TGCAGTGCTCTTAGGCAGGGAAGGGTAACTAATGAAAAACTGTTTTTT.

This clonotype was recorded many times. The chain uses TRBV4-2 and TRBJ1-3; tentative D call: TRBD1 (5 bases). Germline V lookup: CDR1 LGHNA, CDR2 YNFKEQ. The CDR3 has 16 residues. The V and J ends lost 3 bases and 2 bases respectively, with 14 bases between them. In DNA form, the CDR3 reads TGTGCCAGCAGCCAGCCAGGGAGCGCGGCTGGAAACACCATATATTTT. The encoded protein is CASSQPGSAAGNTIYF.

The V gene is TRBV27, the J gene TRBJ1-3; 7 bases fit TRBD1. The CDR3 runs to 13 residues. Germline CDR1 MNHEY, CDR2 SMNVEV (reference sequence). The trim removed 4 bases at V and 4 bases at J, leaving 1 base unmatched. CDR3 DNA sequence: TGTGCCAGCAGTTCACAGGGGGGAAACACCATATATTTT. Its protein product is CASSSQGGNTIYF.

This clonotype was counted many times. V gene TRBV28 combines with J gene TRBJ1-4; unclear D gene. V was cut by 6 bases and J by 5 bases, with 13 bases left in between. CDR1 MDHEN and CDR2 SYDVKM come from the germline V gene. The CDR3 extends over 14 amino acids. The CDR3 loop is CASRFGTVNEKLFF. In DNA form, the CDR3 reads TGTGCCAGCAGATTTGGTACAGTCAATGAAAAACTGTTTTTT. The whole variable domain, filled in from reference TRBV28 and TRBJ1-4, reads DVKVTQSSRYLVKRTGEKVFLECVQDMDHENMFWYRQDPGLGLRLIYFSYDVKMKEKGDIPEGYSVSREKKERFSLILESASTNQTSMYLCASRFGTVNEKLFFGSGTQLSVL.

The sample holds many counts of this clonotype. The chain carries TRBV10-3 and TRBJ2-3; the D is unclear. Trimming cost V 0 bases and J 5 bases, with 3 bases left between them. CDR3 size: 12 residues. CDR1 is ENHRY and CDR2 is SYGVKD in the germline V gene. The CDR3 nucleotides read TGTGCCATCAGTGAGTCGGGAGATACGCAGTATTTT. It translates to CAISESGDTQYF.